The 31 T cell receptor beta chains presented below share a single source sample, sequenced in a study of cytomegalovirus exposure and HLA in healthy donors. PCR was performed using 60 Vbeta and 13 Jbeta primers. Using immunoSEQ multiplex PCR, the repertoire was profiled, and TCRdb retains in-frame clones only, with some absent. Here the sample spans about 150,000 clones, roughly 85% being singletons. Sample: PBMCs. All receptors come from a male donor in good health and CMV-seronegative.

V gene TRBV2 combines with J gene TRBJ1-2, with TRBD1 matching over 7 bases. Germline V gene sequence: CDR1 SNHLY, CDR2 FYNNEI. V was clipped by 5 bases and J by 0 bases; unmatched bases: 3. The CDR3 totals 14 residues. The CDR3 spells CASSRTGPNYGYTF. In nucleotides, the CDR3 is TGTGCCAGCAGTCGGACAGGTCCTAACTATGGCTACACCTTC.

The chain has TRBV9 and TRBJ2-6, with a weak D call TRBD1 (5 bases). Trimming took 4 bases from V and 3 from J, leaving 11 bases between them. The length of the CDR3 is 15 residues. From germline, CDR1 is SGDLS and CDR2 YYNGEE. The CDR3 protein is CASSLWGRGANVLTF. For the CDR3, the DNA is TGTGCCAGCAGCCTGTGGGGCCGTGGGGCCAACGTCCTGACTTTC.

The chain carries TRBV6-5 and TRBJ2-7; 12 bases match TRBD1. The CDR3 runs to 15 residues. Germline V gene lookup returns CDR1 MNHEY and CDR2 SVGAGI. V lost 5 bases, J lost 4 bases, and 6 bases stayed unmatched. The CDR3 here is CASSRGTGGGYEQYF. In nucleotides, the CDR3 is TGTGCCAGCAGTAGGGGGACAGGGGGCGGGTACGAGCAGTACTTC.

This clone appeared a single time. The genes are TRBV30 and TRBJ2-5; TRBD1 might be the D (5 bases). The CDR3 contains 14 residues. Trimming cost V 3 bases and J 0 bases, with 11 bases left between them. Germline CDR1 reads GTSNPN; CDR2 reads SVGIG (reference sequence). CDR3 amino acids: CAWSVDSYQETQYF. The CDR3 nucleotides read TGTGCCTGGAGCGTAGACAGCTACCAAGAGACCCAGTACTTC.

The chain carries TRBV19 and TRBJ2-1, with 11 bases matching TRBD1. Germline CDR1 LNHDA, CDR2 SQIVND (reference sequence). V gave up 3 bases and J gave up 3 bases; unmatched junction bases: 4. This CDR3 is 16 amino acids long. CDR3 residues: CASSMDRGLIYNEQFF. Written as DNA, the CDR3 is TGTGCCAGTAGTATGGACAGGGGGCTTATCTACAATGAGCAGTTCTTC.

Here the CDR3 reads CAWTGLTNEKLFF. DNA for the CDR3: TGTGCCTGGACAGGGTTAACTAATGAAAAACTGTTTTTT. This chain uses TRBV30 with TRBJ1-4, with a possible D match to TRBD1 (5 bases). CDR3 size: 13 residues. In germline, CDR1 is GTSNPN, CDR2 SVGIG (reference sequence). The V end was cut by 4 bases, the J end by 1 base, with 7 bases between.

This clone has a handful of counts. V and J are TRBV6-5 and TRBJ2-2; D is perhaps TRBD2 (5 bases). The CDR3 has 16 amino acids. The V and J ends lost 0 bases and 7 bases respectively, with 15 bases between them. Germline V gene data show CDR1 as MNHEY and CDR2 as SVGAGI. The CDR3 DNA follows: TGTGCCAGCAGTTACTCGTTCACGGGCGCGGGCGGGGAGCTGTTTTTT. This sequence encodes CASSYSFTGAGGELFF.

The CDR3 reads CASSVVGANTEAFF. CDR3 nucleotide sequence: TGTGCCAGCAGCGTAGTGGGGGCAAACACTGAAGCTTTCTTT. The chain combines TRBV9 with TRBJ1-1; weak D call: TRBD1 (6 bases). This CDR3 region has 14 residues. Germline CDR1 SGDLS, CDR2 YYNGEE. V dropped 0 bases and J dropped 2 bases, with 8 bases sitting between them.

Worth noting for this clone: Other DNA sequences in the same sample also yield this CDR3. This chain connects TRBV10-3 to TRBJ1-2; D is uncertain. The CDR3 spans 14 residues. The V gene's germline CDR1 is ENHRY and CDR2 SYGVKD. Deletions cut 0 bases from V and 2 bases from J, with 7 bases between. The CDR3 DNA reads TGTGCCATCAGTGAGTCGCCGGAGAACTATGGCTACACCTTC. As protein: CAISESPENYGYTF.

The chain is built from TRBV2 and TRBJ2-3; 7 bases align to TRBD2. Germline CDR1 is SNHLY and CDR2 is FYNNEI. The CDR3 loop spans 15 amino acids. The V segment lost 6 bases and the J segment 1 base; nucleotides outside the gene matches: 7. The DNA for the CDR3 is TGTGCCAGCAGGGCGGGGGACTGGGGCACAGATACGCAGTATTTT. The encoded protein is CASRAGDWGTDTQYF.

The chain recombines TRBV7-9 with TRBJ1-5, with TRBD1 as a possible D gene (6 bases). CDR3 length: 14 amino acids. CDR1 is SEHNR, CDR2 FQNEAQ, per germline (reference sequence). Trimming took off 10 bases at V and 0 bases at J, with 13 bases between the two ends. The CDR3 bases are TGTGCCATCCAGAGGGACAATAGCAATCAGCCCCAGCATTTT. Translation: CAIQRDNSNQPQHF.

This chain uses TRBV9 with TRBJ2-3, with 9 bases identical to TRBD2. Germline V lookup: CDR1 SGDLS, CDR2 YYNGEE. Trimming removed 4 bases from V and 1 base from J; junction bases left unmatched: 7. The CDR3 length is 16 residues. CDR3 region: CASSLTGTSRTDTQYF. In DNA, the CDR3 is TGTGCCAGCAGCTTAACCGGGACTAGCCGCACAGATACGCAGTATTTT.

CDR3 DNA sequence: TGTGCCAGCAGCAAAGATCGGAGGGGGCATAACACTGAAGCTTTCTTT. Its protein product is CASSKDRRGHNTEAFF. This sequence joins TRBV21-1 and TRBJ1-1; the listed D gene, TRBD1, was not tested against the DNA. TRBV21-1 corresponds to a pseudogene. The CDR3 totals 16 residues.

This sequence joins TRBV12-5 and TRBJ1-5; no clear D. Germline V CDR1 and CDR2: LGHNT, FRNRAP. This CDR3 is built from 12 residues. The V end lost 1 base, the J end lost 9 bases, and 7 bases lay between the germline ends. The CDR3 protein is CASGLEQPPQHF. CDR3 bases: TGTGCTAGTGGTTTGGAACAGCCGCCCCAGCATTTT.

V is TRBV19 and J is TRBJ2-1, with D perhaps matching TRBD2 (7 bases). V lost 3 bases and J 9 bases, leaving 9 bases between the germline ends. This CDR3 has 12 amino acids. CDR1 is LNHDA, CDR2 SQIVND, per germline (reference sequence). The CDR3, as DNA: TGTGCCAGTAGTATTAGGGGGGGTGAGCAGTTCTTC. Its translation: CASSIRGGEQFF.

The CDR3 loop is CASSLETGGYGGYTF. Written as DNA, the CDR3 is TGCGCCAGCAGCTTGGAAACAGGGGGCTACGGTGGCTACACCTTC. The genes are TRBV5-1 and TRBJ1-2, with 9 nucleotides matching TRBD1. Germline V gene sequence: CDR1 SGHRS, CDR2 YFSETQ. The CDR3 spans 15 residues. Trimming cost V 0 bases and J 7 bases; bases outside gene matches: 7.

The chain is built from TRBV5-1 and TRBJ2-1, with 11 bases matching TRBD1. The CDR3 covers 15 residues. After removal of 2 bases from V and 6 bases from J, the junction contained 4 bases not matched to a gene. CDR1 and CDR2 from the germline V gene are SGHRS and YFSETQ. The CDR3 nucleotides are TGCGCCAGCAGCTTTATCGGGACAGGGGGCAATGAGCAGTTCTTC. It encodes CASSFIGTGGNEQFF.

The chain has TRBV5-1 and TRBJ1-5; the match to TRBD1 covers 7 bases. Per germline, CDR1 SGHRS and CDR2 YFSETQ. V shed 4 bases and J 0 bases; nucleotides not matched to a gene: 4. CDR3 length: 15 amino acids. The DNA for the CDR3 is TGCGCCAGCAGCATCGGGACAGATAGCAATCAGCCCCAGCATTTT. Amino acid sequence: CASSIGTDSNQPQHF.

This clone was detected a few times. The chain has TRBV6-5 and TRBJ2-7; 9 bases fit TRBD1. This CDR3 comprises 14 residues. Germline CDR1 is MNHEY and CDR2 is SVGAGI. J gave up 4 bases and V 4 bases, and 5 bases lay outside the gene matches. This CDR3 reads CASSSGTGRYEQYF. As DNA, the CDR3 is TGTGCCAGCAGTTCCGGGACAGGGAGGTACGAGCAGTACTTC.

The gene calls are TRBV29-1 and TRBJ2-2; 7 bases align to TRBD2. Per germline, CDR1 SQVTM and CDR2 ANQGSEA. J gave up 3 bases and V 7 bases, and 8 bases lay outside the gene matches. The CDR3 is 14 amino acids. The CDR3, as DNA: TGCAGCGCCCGACGGCGGGAGCACACCGGGGAGCTGTTTTTT. It specifies CSARRREHTGELFF.

This chain uses TRBV7-2 with TRBJ2-1; 9 bases are a match to TRBD2. The ends lost 9 bases at V and 4 bases at J; junction bases unmatched: 4. This CDR3 comprises 13 residues. Germline lookup yields CDR1 SGHTA and CDR2 FQGNSA. The CDR3 region is CASNLAGYNEQFF. In nucleotides, the CDR3 is TGTGCCAGTAACCTAGCGGGGTACAATGAGCAGTTCTTC. Combining the CDR3 with reference TRBV7-2 and TRBJ2-1 gives the whole variable domain GAGVSQSPSNKVTEKGKDVELRCDPISGHTALYWYRQSLGQGLEFLIYFQGNSAPDKSGLPSDRFSAERTGGSVSTLTIQRTQQEDSAVYLCASNLAGYNEQFFGPGTRLTVL.

The chain combines TRBV11-3 with TRBJ1-1, with D possibly being TRBD1 (6 bases). The CDR3 covers 16 residues. The V end lost 5 bases, the J end lost 1 base, and 17 bases lay between the germline ends. Germline CDR1 reads SGHNT; CDR2 reads YENEEA. The CDR3 protein is CASSPTGHQTNTEAFF. Here the CDR3 DNA reads TGTGCCAGCAGCCCAACGGGACACCAAACGAACACTGAAGCTTTCTTT.

This chain uses TRBV5-1 with TRBJ2-5; 9 bases agree with TRBD2. The germline gives CDR1 SGHRS, CDR2 YFSETQ. Trimming cost V 0 bases and J 5 bases; bases outside gene matches: 5. This CDR3 comprises 15 residues. CDR3 DNA sequence: TGCGCCAGCAGCTTGGTAGCGGGAGTCTTGGAGACCCAGTACTTC. This sequence encodes CASSLVAGVLETQYF. Together with reference TRBV5-1 and TRBJ2-5, the CDR3 gives the full variable domain: KAGVTQTPRYLIKTRGQQVTLSCSPISGHRSVSWYQQTPGQGLQFLFEYFSETQRNKGNFPGRFSGRQFSNSRSEMNVSTLELGDSALYLCASSLVAGVLETQYFGPGTRLLVL.

The chain is built from TRBV5-1 and TRBJ2-5; D is possibly TRBD2 (7 bases). The germline V gene encodes CDR1 SGHRS and CDR2 YFSETQ. Trimming stripped 7 bases from V and 2 bases from J, with 15 bases between. The CDR3 has 14 amino acids. In DNA form, the CDR3 reads TGCGCCAGCTACTTCCGGGGGGCGCAAGAGACCCAGTACTTC. Translated, it gives CASYFRGAQETQYF.

Comments on this clone: Other DNA sequences of this sample code for an identical CDR3. The rearrangement links TRBV9 to TRBJ2-7, with TRBD1 identical over 9 bases. There are 15 residues in the CDR3. The germline V gene encodes CDR1 SGDLS and CDR2 YYNGEE. Trimming removed 0 bases from V and 1 base from J; junction bases left unmatched: 2. This CDR3 reads CASSVGGTGSYEQYF. In nucleotides, the CDR3 is TGTGCCAGCAGCGTAGGGGGGACAGGGTCCTACGAGCAGTACTTC.

V and J are TRBV29-1 and TRBJ2-2, with 7 bases lining up with TRBD2. Germline V gene sequence: CDR1 SQVTM, CDR2 ANQGSEA. The CDR3 consists of 16 residues. Trimming at V came to 4 bases and at J to 6 bases, leaving 14 bases not matched to a gene. The CDR3 region has the DNA TGCAGCGTTGTATGGACTAGTCACCAGATTTCCGGGGAGCTGTTTTTT. Its protein is CSVVWTSHQISGELFF.

This chain uses TRBV6-4 with TRBJ2-6; 7 bases map to TRBD1. Germline CDR1 is MRHNA and CDR2 is SNTAGT. This CDR3 comprises 15 residues. With 8 bases clipped from V and 2 bases from J, the junction kept 6 bases outside the gene matches. CDR3 in amino acids: CASSKDRAGANVLTF. The CDR3 coding sequence is TGTGCCAGCTCTAAAGACAGGGCTGGGGCCAACGTCCTGACTTTC.

This chain connects TRBV27 to TRBJ1-2; the match to TRBD1 covers 12 bases. CDR3 length equals 16 residues. V shed 3 bases and J 4 bases; nucleotides not matched to a gene: 6. Germline assignment: CDR1 MNHEY and CDR2 SMNVEV (reference sequence). CDR3 region: CASSFKGQGAGYGYTF. Here the CDR3 DNA reads TGTGCCAGCAGTTTTAAGGGACAGGGGGCAGGCTATGGCTACACCTTC.

This clone is a singleton in its sample. The gene calls are TRBV10-1 and TRBJ1-2, with TRBD1 as a possible D gene (5 bases). Germline CDR1 WNHNN, CDR2 SYGVQD (reference sequence). The CDR3 sequence is 17 residues long. V gave up 6 bases and J gave up 3 bases, with 23 bases separating them. For the CDR3, the DNA is TGCGCCAGCAGCGACGGGGGGGGGACCCAGAAAGACTATGGCTACACCTTC. This codes for CASSDGGGTQKDYGYTF.

The rearrangement joins TRBV7-8 to TRBJ2-7; 13 nucleotides match TRBD2. Germline CDR1 SGHVS, CDR2 FQNEAQ. This CDR3 has 14 amino acids. V trimming: 1 base; J trimming: 7 bases; junction bases outside the gene matches: 1. The CDR3 here is CASSLGGLAGEQYF. The CDR3 nucleotides are TGTGCCAGCAGCTTAGGGGGACTAGCGGGGGAGCAGTACTTC.

The rearrangement uses TRBV7-9 and TRBJ2-2; no definite D call. Looked up from germline, CDR1 is SEHNR and CDR2 is FQNEAQ (reference sequence). The CDR3 covers 14 residues. The V end was cut by 5 bases, the J end by 6 bases, with 13 bases between. CDR3 sequence reads: CASSPELWAGELFF. The CDR3 DNA reads TGTGCCAGCAGCCCGGAGTTGTGGGCCGGGGAGCTGTTTTTT.